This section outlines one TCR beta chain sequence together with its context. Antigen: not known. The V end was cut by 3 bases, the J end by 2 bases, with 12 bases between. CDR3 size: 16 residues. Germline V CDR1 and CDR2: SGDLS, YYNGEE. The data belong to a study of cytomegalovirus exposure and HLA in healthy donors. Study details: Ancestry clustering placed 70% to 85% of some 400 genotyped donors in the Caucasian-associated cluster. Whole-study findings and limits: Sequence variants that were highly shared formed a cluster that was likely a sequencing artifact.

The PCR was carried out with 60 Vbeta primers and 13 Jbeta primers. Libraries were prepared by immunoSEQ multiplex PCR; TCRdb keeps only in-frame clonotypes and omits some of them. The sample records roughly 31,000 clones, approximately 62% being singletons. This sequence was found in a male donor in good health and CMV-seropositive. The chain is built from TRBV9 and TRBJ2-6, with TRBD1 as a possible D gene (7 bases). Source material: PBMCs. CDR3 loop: CASSASGGTGANVLTF. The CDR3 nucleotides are TGTGCCAGCAGCGCGTCAGGGGGGACTGGGGCCAACGTCCTGACTTTC.